A selection of T cell receptor beta chains follows, all from one sample in a study of blood T cell repertoires in COVID-19. Measured with immunoSEQ multiplex PCR; TCRdb has only the in-frame clones, and not every one. The table lists roughly 61,000 clones, under 80% of them singletons. The sample was PBMCs or T cells enriched from blood (not recorded which). Receptor source: a woman aged 55-70 years who had been exposed to COVID-19. CDR3s include the opening cysteine and the closing phenylalanine or tryptophan. The D gene is left open where the match is weak. The size of a clone is reported for some rows only, either as once, few or many, or as a class for expanded clones.

d_call: -
clone_size: few
v_call: TRBV6-4
j_call: TRBJ2-1
cdr3_nt: TGTGCCAGCAGTGCCACTCAGGGGTCGGATGAGCAGTTCTTC
cdr3_aa: CASSATQGSDEQFF

d_call: TRBD1
clone_size: once
v_call: TRBV11-2
j_call: TRBJ2-7
cdr3_nt: TGTGCCAGCAGCTTACAGGGGGCTAACGAGCAGTACTTC
cdr3_aa: CASSLQGANEQYF

d_call: -
clone_size: -
v_call: TRBV5-1
j_call: TRBJ2-3
cdr3_nt: TGCGCCAGCAGCTTGGGCGGACACTACACAGATACGCAGTATTTT
cdr3_aa: CASSLGGHYTDTQYF

d_call: -
clone_size: -
v_call: TRBV5-1
j_call: TRBJ1-2
cdr3_nt: TGCGCCAGCAGCTTTGCGGAAACAGGGCTATATGGCTACACCTTC
cdr3_aa: CASSFAETGLYGYTF

d_call: -
clone_size: -
v_call: TRBV9
j_call: TRBJ1-1
cdr3_nt: TGTGCCAGCAGCGCCAGGATAGGAAACACTGAAGCTTTCTTT
cdr3_aa: CASSARIGNTEAFF

d_call: -
clone_size: -
v_call: TRBV24-1
j_call: TRBJ2-3
cdr3_nt: TGTGCCACCAGTGAGAATAGCGGAGAGGGAACAGATACGCAGTATTTT
cdr3_aa: CATSENSGEGTDTQYF

d_call: -
clone_size: -
v_call: TRBV10-1
j_call: TRBJ2-2
cdr3_nt: TGCGCCAACCGCAGGCCGGAACAGAACACCGGGGAGCTGTTTTTT
cdr3_aa: CANRRPEQNTGELFF

d_call: TRBD1
clone_size: -
v_call: TRBV6-4
j_call: TRBJ2-2
cdr3_nt: TGTGCCAGCAGCGCTTCTACCGGGACAGGCATACTCCCCGGGGAGCTGTTTTTT
cdr3_aa: CASSASTGTGILPGELFF

d_call: -
clone_size: -
v_call: TRBV28
j_call: TRBJ1-2
cdr3_nt: TGTGCCAGCGTTGGTAGTAACTATGGCTACACCTTC
cdr3_aa: CASVGSNYGYTF

d_call: TRBD1
clone_size: -
v_call: TRBV4-3
j_call: TRBJ2-1
cdr3_nt: TGCGCCAGCAGCCAGGGTCCGGGACAGCCACTTAATGAGCAGTTCTTC
cdr3_aa: CASSQGPGQPLNEQFF

d_call: -
clone_size: -
v_call: TRBV18
j_call: TRBJ1-4
cdr3_nt: TGTGCCAGCTCACCACCGAGCGGCCGTAATGAAAAACTGTTTTTT
cdr3_aa: CASSPPSGRNEKLFF

d_call: -
clone_size: once
v_call: TRBV7-9
j_call: TRBJ2-2
cdr3_nt: TGTGCCAGCAGCTTAGCGGGAGGAAACACCGGGGAGCTGTTTTTT
cdr3_aa: CASSLAGGNTGELFF

d_call: -
clone_size: -
v_call: TRBV19
j_call: TRBJ1-2
cdr3_nt: TGTGCCAGTAGTATAACAGGGACCTATGGCTACACCTTC
cdr3_aa: CASSITGTYGYTF

d_call: -
clone_size: few
v_call: TRBV28
j_call: TRBJ1-1
cdr3_nt: TGTGCCAGCAGTCCCGACTTAGCTGAAGCTTTCTTT
cdr3_aa: CASSPDLAEAFF

d_call: -
clone_size: few
v_call: TRBV6-1
j_call: TRBJ2-7
cdr3_nt: TGTGCCAGCAGTGACCAAGACAACTACGAGCAGTACTTC
cdr3_aa: CASSDQDNYEQYF

d_call: TRBD1
clone_size: many
v_call: TRBV6-5
j_call: TRBJ1-2
cdr3_nt: TGTGCCAGCATTCCGAAGGGACAGTTTCCCTATGGCTACACCTTC
cdr3_aa: CASIPKGQFPYGYTF

d_call: TRBD2
clone_size: -
v_call: TRBV7-9
j_call: TRBJ2-5
cdr3_nt: TGTGCCAGCAACGGACTAGCGGGTTGGCAAGAGACCCAGTACTTC
cdr3_aa: CASNGLAGWQETQYF

d_call: -
clone_size: -
v_call: TRBV19
j_call: TRBJ2-5
cdr3_nt: TGTGCCAGTAGTATCACAAGGGGAGAGACCCAGTACTTC
cdr3_aa: CASSITRGETQYF

d_call: TRBD2
clone_size: -
v_call: TRBV6-5
j_call: TRBJ2-2
cdr3_nt: TGTGCCAGCAGTTACTTCCCTAGCGGGAGCACCGGGGAGCTGTTTTTT
cdr3_aa: CASSYFPSGSTGELFF

d_call: -
clone_size: -
v_call: TRBV19
j_call: TRBJ2-4
cdr3_nt: TGTGCCAGTAGTATAGAAGCAGGGGCGAACATTCAGTACTTC
cdr3_aa: CASSIEAGANIQYF

d_call: -
clone_size: -
v_call: TRBV11-1
j_call: TRBJ1-1
cdr3_nt: TGTGCCAGCAGCTTACTCCAGGGCACTGAAGCTTTCTTT
cdr3_aa: CASSLLQGTEAFF

d_call: -
clone_size: -
v_call: TRBV6-5
j_call: TRBJ2-7
cdr3_nt: TGTGCCAGCAGTTCCTACTACGGGAGCTCCTACGAGCAGTACTTC
cdr3_aa: CASSSYYGSSYEQYF

d_call: -
clone_size: few
v_call: TRBV19
j_call: TRBJ2-2
cdr3_nt: TGTGCCAGTAGTATTGGGACACGCGGGGAGCTGTTTTTT
cdr3_aa: CASSIGTRGELFF

d_call: -
clone_size: -
v_call: TRBV3-1/TRBV3-2
j_call: TRBJ1-5
cdr3_nt: TGTGCCAGCAGCCCATCGACAGGTAGGATTGGGCAGCCCCAGCATTTT
cdr3_aa: CASSPSTGRIGQPQHF

d_call: -
clone_size: -
v_call: TRBV20-1
j_call: TRBJ2-1
cdr3_nt: TGCAGTGCTAGGATAGAAGAGCAGTTCTTC
cdr3_aa: CSARIEEQFF

d_call: TRBD1
clone_size: -
v_call: TRBV7-7
j_call: TRBJ2-7
cdr3_nt: TGTGCCAGCAGCTCAGAACCGGGACAGGCATCCTACGAGCAGTACTTC
cdr3_aa: CASSSEPGQASYEQYF

d_call: -
clone_size: few
v_call: TRBV30
j_call: TRBJ1-1
cdr3_nt: TGTGCCTGGTCCCCAGGGGCGGACACTGAAGCTTTCTTT
cdr3_aa: CAWSPGADTEAFF

d_call: -
clone_size: -
v_call: TRBV13
j_call: TRBJ2-7
cdr3_nt: TGTGCCAGCAGCTTAGCTGGACTATCGACCTACGAGCAGTACTTC
cdr3_aa: CASSLAGLSTYEQYF

d_call: -
clone_size: -
v_call: TRBV5-4
j_call: TRBJ2-3
cdr3_nt: TGTGCCAGCAGCCCGGGGGGCGCAAAGGTGGGAGGTACGCAGTATTTT
cdr3_aa: CASSPGGAKVGGTQYF

d_call: TRBD2
clone_size: -
v_call: TRBV4-2
j_call: TRBJ2-7
cdr3_nt: TGTGCCAGCAGCCAAGAGTCGCGGGAGTTCCACGAGCAGTACTTC
cdr3_aa: CASSQESREFHEQYF

d_call: -
clone_size: -
v_call: TRBV28
j_call: TRBJ1-2
cdr3_nt: TGTGCCAGCAGTTTACCTTCCCCAGGGAACTATGGCTACACCTTC
cdr3_aa: CASSLPSPGNYGYTF

d_call: -
clone_size: -
v_call: TRBV7-3
j_call: TRBJ1-1
cdr3_nt: TGTGCCAGCAGCTTAACGGGGGGACGCACTGAAGCTTTCTTT
cdr3_aa: CASSLTGGRTEAFF

d_call: -
clone_size: few
v_call: TRBV28
j_call: TRBJ1-2
cdr3_nt: TGTGCCAGCAGTCAGGGGTTTAGGTATGGCTACACCTTC
cdr3_aa: CASSQGFRYGYTF

d_call: -
clone_size: once
v_call: TRBV7-9
j_call: TRBJ1-2
cdr3_nt: TGTGCCAGCAGCTTACCGACCGGAGACCTCTATGGCTACACCTTC
cdr3_aa: CASSLPTGDLYGYTF

d_call: -
clone_size: -
v_call: TRBV27
j_call: TRBJ1-3
cdr3_nt: TGTGCCAGCAAACCGGGATTTTCTGGAAACACCATATATTTT
cdr3_aa: CASKPGFSGNTIYF

d_call: -
clone_size: few
v_call: TRBV6-1
j_call: TRBJ1-1
cdr3_nt: TGTGCCAGCAGTTATCAGATGAACACTGAAGCTTTCTTT
cdr3_aa: CASSYQMNTEAFF

d_call: TRBD2
clone_size: -
v_call: TRBV6-4
j_call: TRBJ2-7
cdr3_nt: TGTGCCAGCAGTGAATCGGGACTAGCGGGAGACGAGCAGTACTTC
cdr3_aa: CASSESGLAGDEQYF

d_call: -
clone_size: -
v_call: TRBV28
j_call: TRBJ2-2
cdr3_nt: TGTGCCAGCAGCCGTGGTCGACTAGATAACACCGGGGAGCTGTTTTTT
cdr3_aa: CASSRGRLDNTGELFF

d_call: TRBD1
clone_size: -
v_call: TRBV27
j_call: TRBJ1-5
cdr3_nt: TGTGCCAGCAGTCCATATCCACAGGGGAGGCAGCCCCAGCATTTT
cdr3_aa: CASSPYPQGRQPQHF

d_call: -
clone_size: -
v_call: TRBV28
j_call: TRBJ1-6
cdr3_nt: TGTGCCAGCAGGCCAGTTTCAGGGAGGTCACCCCTCCACTTT
cdr3_aa: CASRPVSGRSPLHF

d_call: TRBD1
clone_size: -
v_call: TRBV28
j_call: TRBJ1-1
cdr3_nt: TGTGCCAGCAGTACAGGGGGACAGGGCACTGAAGCTTTCTTT
cdr3_aa: CASSTGGQGTEAFF

d_call: TRBD2
clone_size: -
v_call: TRBV10-3
j_call: TRBJ2-1
cdr3_nt: TGTGCCGCCGGGACTAGCGGGAGTAGAGATGAGCAGTTCTTC
cdr3_aa: CAAGTSGSRDEQFF

d_call: TRBD1
clone_size: -
v_call: TRBV28
j_call: TRBJ2-7
cdr3_nt: TGTGCCAGCAGTTTATCCTGGACAGGGGGATACGAGCAGTACTTC
cdr3_aa: CASSLSWTGGYEQYF

d_call: TRBD1
clone_size: -
v_call: TRBV7-2
j_call: TRBJ1-3
cdr3_nt: TGTGCCAGCAGCTTAGCGGGGACAGCCCCTGGAAACACCATATATTTT
cdr3_aa: CASSLAGTAPGNTIYF

d_call: TRBD1
clone_size: -
v_call: TRBV5-6
j_call: TRBJ1-2
cdr3_nt: TGTGCCAGCAGCTTCCGGGACAGTTGGGGCTACACCTTC
cdr3_aa: CASSFRDSWGYTF

d_call: TRBD1
clone_size: -
v_call: TRBV5-1
j_call: TRBJ2-5
cdr3_nt: TGCGCCAGCAGCTTGTTATTCGGGACAGGGATGGAGACCCAGTACTTC
cdr3_aa: CASSLLFGTGMETQYF

d_call: TRBD2
clone_size: -
v_call: TRBV10-2
j_call: TRBJ2-1
cdr3_nt: TGCGCCAGCAGTGACCGACTAGCGGACTCCTACAATGAGCAGTTCTTC
cdr3_aa: CASSDRLADSYNEQFF

d_call: -
clone_size: few
v_call: TRBV19
j_call: TRBJ2-4
cdr3_nt: TGTGCCAGTAGTACAGGGCGAAGGACCAAAAACATTCAGTACTTC
cdr3_aa: CASSTGRRTKNIQYF

d_call: -
clone_size: -
v_call: TRBV27
j_call: TRBJ1-6
cdr3_nt: TGTGCCAGCAGCGGACAGCCTTATAATTCACCCCTCCACTTT
cdr3_aa: CASSGQPYNSPLHF

d_call: TRBD2
clone_size: -
v_call: TRBV15
j_call: TRBJ2-3
cdr3_nt: TGTGCCACCAGCCCTAGCGGGTGGACAGATACGCAGTATTTT
cdr3_aa: CATSPSGWTDTQYF

d_call: -
clone_size: -
v_call: TRBV5-1
j_call: TRBJ1-1
cdr3_nt: TGCGCCAGCAGCTTGGATGGGGCGGGGACTGAAGCTTTCTTT
cdr3_aa: CASSLDGAGTEAFF

d_call: TRBD1
clone_size: -
v_call: TRBV30
j_call: TRBJ1-2
cdr3_nt: TGTGCCTGGAGTGCAGGGACAGGGTTGGGCTATGGCTACACCTTC
cdr3_aa: CAWSAGTGLGYGYTF

d_call: -
clone_size: -
v_call: TRBV5-4
j_call: TRBJ2-5
cdr3_nt: TGTGCCAGCAGTATCGTCGGTACAGAGACCCAGTACTTC
cdr3_aa: CASSIVGTETQYF

d_call: -
clone_size: -
v_call: TRBV6-5
j_call: TRBJ1-3
cdr3_nt: TGTGCCAGCAGTTACAGGTTCGAGGGTGGAAACACCATATATTTT
cdr3_aa: CASSYRFEGGNTIYF

d_call: TRBD2
clone_size: -
v_call: TRBV28
j_call: TRBJ2-3
cdr3_nt: TGTGCCAGCAGGGGAACTAGCGGGAGTTCAGATACGCAGTATTTT
cdr3_aa: CASRGTSGSSDTQYF

d_call: -
clone_size: few
v_call: TRBV4-3
j_call: TRBJ1-2
cdr3_nt: TGCGCCAGCAGCCGAGTTAATAGCGAGGATGGCTACACCTTC
cdr3_aa: CASSRVNSEDGYTF

d_call: -
clone_size: few
v_call: TRBV2
j_call: TRBJ1-6
cdr3_nt: TGTGCCAGCAGTGGGACAGCTAGTAATAATTCACCCCTCCACTTT
cdr3_aa: CASSGTASNNSPLHF